The clone carrying this T cell receptor beta chain occurred a few times. Its antigen is as yet unknown. Both subsets, CD45RA+ naive and CD45RA-negative memory, were split from the CD4+ cells. These data belong to a study of shared clonotypes between healthy human individuals. Whole-study context: Researchers assigned three CD4 naive, three CD4 memory, two CD8 naive and one CD8 memory plate to each donor.

V lost 6 bases and J lost 5; bases outside the gene matches: 6. This CDR3 contains 15 residues. The germline V gene encodes CDR1 LNHDA and CDR2 SQIVND (reference sequence). The repertoire was sequenced with immunoSEQ multiplex PCR; TCRdb's copy has only in-frame clones and lacks some. Found here are around 700,000 clones, around two thirds of them singletons; the top ten hold more than 1.5%. Study findings and constraints: Deeper or shallower sequencing was expected to change how clonotypes are shared among donors. A small donor pool kept down the genetic and exposure-history diversity that was represented.

The rearrangement uses TRBV19 and TRBJ2-2; 10 bases match TRBD1. Material for sequencing was memory CD4+ T cells sorted from blood. As for subset: CD45RA-negative fraction. The clonotype comes from a woman aged 30 to 39 in good health. CDR3 DNA: TGTGCCAGTAGGTCCGGGACAGGGGATACCGGGGAGCTGTTTTTT. Translating gives CASRSGTGDTGELFF.